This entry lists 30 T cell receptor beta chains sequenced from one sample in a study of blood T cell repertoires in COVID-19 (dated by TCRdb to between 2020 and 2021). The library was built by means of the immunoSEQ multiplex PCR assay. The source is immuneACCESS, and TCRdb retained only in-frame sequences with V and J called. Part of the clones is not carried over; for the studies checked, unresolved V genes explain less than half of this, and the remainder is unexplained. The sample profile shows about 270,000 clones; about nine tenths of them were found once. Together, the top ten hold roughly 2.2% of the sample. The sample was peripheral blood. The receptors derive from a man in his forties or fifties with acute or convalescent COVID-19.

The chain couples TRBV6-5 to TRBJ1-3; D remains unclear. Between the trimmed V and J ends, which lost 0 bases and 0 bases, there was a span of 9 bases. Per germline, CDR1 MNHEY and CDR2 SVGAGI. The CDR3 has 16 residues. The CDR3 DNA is TGTGCCAGCAGTTACTCTACGGGTAGCTCTGGAAACACCATATATTTT. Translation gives CASSYSTGSSGNTIYF.

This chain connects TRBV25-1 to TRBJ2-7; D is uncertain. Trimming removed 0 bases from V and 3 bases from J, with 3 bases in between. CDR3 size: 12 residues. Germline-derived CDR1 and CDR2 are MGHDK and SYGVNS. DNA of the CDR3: TGTGCCAGCAGTGAATATAACTACGAGCAGTACTTC. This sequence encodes CASSEYNYEQYF.

The CDR3, as DNA: TGTGCCAGTAGTATAAGTGGAGACAGGGCCCCCTACGAGCAGTACTTC. Amino acid sequence: CASSISGDRAPYEQYF. This chain uses TRBV19 with TRBJ2-7, with 7 bases lining up with TRBD1. V dropped 2 bases and J dropped 2; count of bases not matched to a gene: 9. Germline V lookup: CDR1 LNHDA, CDR2 SQIVND (reference sequence). The CDR3 has 16 residues.

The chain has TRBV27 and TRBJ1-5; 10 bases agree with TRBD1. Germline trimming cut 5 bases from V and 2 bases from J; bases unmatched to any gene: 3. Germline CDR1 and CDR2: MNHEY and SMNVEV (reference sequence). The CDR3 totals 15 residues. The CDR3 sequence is CASSTGTGGNQPQHF. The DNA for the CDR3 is TGTGCCAGCAGTACCGGGACAGGGGGCAATCAGCCCCAGCATTTT.

In DNA form, the CDR3 reads TGTGCCTGGAGTCTTACTAGCGGGCTACAGTTCTTC. The encoded protein is CAWSLTSGLQFF. This chain uses TRBV30 with TRBJ2-1; 9 positions match TRBD2. V gave up 2 bases and J gave up 13 bases; unmatched junction bases: 6. CDR1 GTSNPN and CDR2 SVGIG come from the germline V gene (reference sequence). This CDR3 has 12 residues.

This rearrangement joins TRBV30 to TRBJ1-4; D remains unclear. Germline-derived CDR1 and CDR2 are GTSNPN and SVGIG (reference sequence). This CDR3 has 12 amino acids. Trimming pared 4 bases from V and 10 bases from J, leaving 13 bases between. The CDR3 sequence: CAWKWEGGKLFF. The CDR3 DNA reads TGTGCCTGGAAATGGGAGGGTGGAAAACTGTTTTTT.

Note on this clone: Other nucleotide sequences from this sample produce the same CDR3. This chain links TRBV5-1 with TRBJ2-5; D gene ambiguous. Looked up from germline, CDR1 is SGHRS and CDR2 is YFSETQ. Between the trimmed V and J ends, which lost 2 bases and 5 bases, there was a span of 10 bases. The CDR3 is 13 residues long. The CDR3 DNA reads TGCGCCAGCAGCTTTTCAGGATTGGAGACCCAGTACTTC. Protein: CASSFSGLETQYF.

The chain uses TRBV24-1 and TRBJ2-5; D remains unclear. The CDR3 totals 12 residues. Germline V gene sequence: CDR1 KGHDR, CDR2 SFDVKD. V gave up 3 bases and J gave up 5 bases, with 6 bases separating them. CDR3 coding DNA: TGTGCCACCAGTGATGTCGGGGAGACCCAGTACTTC. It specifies CATSDVGETQYF.

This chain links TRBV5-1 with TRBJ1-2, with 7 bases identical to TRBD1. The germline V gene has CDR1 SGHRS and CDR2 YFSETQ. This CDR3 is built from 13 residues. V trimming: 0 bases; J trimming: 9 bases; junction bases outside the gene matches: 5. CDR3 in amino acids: CASSLGQGVSYTF. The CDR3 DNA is TGCGCCAGCAGCTTGGGCCAGGGGGTTAGCTACACCTTC.

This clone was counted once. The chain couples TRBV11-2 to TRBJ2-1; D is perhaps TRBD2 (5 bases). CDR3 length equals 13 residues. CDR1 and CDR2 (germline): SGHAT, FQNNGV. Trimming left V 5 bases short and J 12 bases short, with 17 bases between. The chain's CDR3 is CASSRAETMRQFF. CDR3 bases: TGTGCCAGCAGCAGAGCGGAGACAATGAGGCAGTTCTTC.

Written as DNA, the CDR3 is TGCGCCAGCAGTGGAGGGCGGGGGACCGGGACAGGGTACAATGAGCAGTTCTTC. It specifies CASSGGRGTGTGYNEQFF. The genes are TRBV10-1 and TRBJ2-1; 9 bases agree with TRBD1. The trim removed 4 bases at V and 4 bases at J, leaving 14 bases unmatched. The germline V gene encodes CDR1 WNHNN and CDR2 SYGVQD (reference sequence). This CDR3 has 18 residues.

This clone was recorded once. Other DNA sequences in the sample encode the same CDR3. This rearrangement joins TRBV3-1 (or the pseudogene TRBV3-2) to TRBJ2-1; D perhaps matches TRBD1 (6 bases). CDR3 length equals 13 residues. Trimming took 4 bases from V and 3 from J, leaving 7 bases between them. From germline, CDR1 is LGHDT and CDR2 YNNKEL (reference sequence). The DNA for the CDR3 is TGTGCCAGCAGCCCGGACAGCTACAATGAGCAGTTCTTC. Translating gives CASSPDSYNEQFF.

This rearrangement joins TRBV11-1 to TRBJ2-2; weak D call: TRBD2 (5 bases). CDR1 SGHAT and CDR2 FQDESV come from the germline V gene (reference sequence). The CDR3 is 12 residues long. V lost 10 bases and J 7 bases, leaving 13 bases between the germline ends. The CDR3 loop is CATARGVGELFF. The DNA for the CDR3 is TGTGCCACCGCCCGGGGTGTCGGGGAGCTGTTTTTT. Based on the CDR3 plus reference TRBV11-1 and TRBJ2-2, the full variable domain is EAEVAQSPRYKITEKSQAVAFWCDPISGHATLYWYRQILGQGPELLVQFQDESVVDDSQLPKDRFSAERLKGVDSTLKIQPAELGDSAMYLCATARGVGELFFGEGSRLTVL.

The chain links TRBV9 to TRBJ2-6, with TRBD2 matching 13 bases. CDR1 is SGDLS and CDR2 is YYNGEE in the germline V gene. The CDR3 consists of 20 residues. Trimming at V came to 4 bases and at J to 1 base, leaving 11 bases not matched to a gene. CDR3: CASSFTRLAGGPSGANVLTF. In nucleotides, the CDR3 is TGTGCCAGCAGCTTTACTCGACTAGCGGGGGGCCCTTCTGGGGCCAACGTCCTGACTTTC.

This chain's CDR3 is CASSPSRNSYNEQFF. CDR3 in DNA: TGTGCCAGCTCACCATCCAGAAATTCCTACAATGAGCAGTTCTTC. The chain carries TRBV18 and TRBJ2-1; D is undetermined. The CDR3 spans 15 residues. V lost 2 bases and J 1 base, leaving 9 bases between the germline ends. Germline V gene sequence: CDR1 KGHSH, CDR2 LQKENI.

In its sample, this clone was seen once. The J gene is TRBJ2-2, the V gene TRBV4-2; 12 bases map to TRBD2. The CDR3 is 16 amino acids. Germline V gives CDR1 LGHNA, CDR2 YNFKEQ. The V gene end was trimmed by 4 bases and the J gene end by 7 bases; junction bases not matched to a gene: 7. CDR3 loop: CASSPLAGGRIGELFF. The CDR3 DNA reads TGTGCCAGCAGCCCCCTAGCGGGGGGGCGTATCGGGGAGCTGTTTTTT.

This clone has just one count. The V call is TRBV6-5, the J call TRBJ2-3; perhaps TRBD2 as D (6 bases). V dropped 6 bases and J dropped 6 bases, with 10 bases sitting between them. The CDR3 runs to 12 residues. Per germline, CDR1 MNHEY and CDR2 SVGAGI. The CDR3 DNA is TGTGCCAGCAGGGGTGGAGGGGATACGCAGTATTTT. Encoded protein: CASRGGGDTQYF.

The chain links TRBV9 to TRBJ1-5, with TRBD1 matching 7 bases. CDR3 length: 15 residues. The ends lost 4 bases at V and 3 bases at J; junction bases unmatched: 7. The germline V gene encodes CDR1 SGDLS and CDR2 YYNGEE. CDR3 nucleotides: TGTGCCAGCAGCACGAATGACAGGGCCAATCAGCCCCAGCATTTT. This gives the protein CASSTNDRANQPQHF. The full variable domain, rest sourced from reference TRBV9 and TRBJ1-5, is DSGVTQTPKHLITATGQRVTLRCSPRSGDLSVYWYQQSLDQGLQFLIQYYNGEERAKGNILERFSAQQFPDLHSELNLSSLELGDSALYFCASSTNDRANQPQHFGDGTRLSIL.

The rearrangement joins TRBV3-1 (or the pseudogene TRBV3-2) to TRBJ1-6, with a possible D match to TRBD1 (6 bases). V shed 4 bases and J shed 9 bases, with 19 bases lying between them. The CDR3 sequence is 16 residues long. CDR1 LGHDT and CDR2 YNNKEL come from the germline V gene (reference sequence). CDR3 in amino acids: CASSPGSDSISSPLHF. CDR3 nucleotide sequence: TGTGCCAGCAGCCCCGGATCGGACAGTATCTCTTCACCCCTCCACTTT.

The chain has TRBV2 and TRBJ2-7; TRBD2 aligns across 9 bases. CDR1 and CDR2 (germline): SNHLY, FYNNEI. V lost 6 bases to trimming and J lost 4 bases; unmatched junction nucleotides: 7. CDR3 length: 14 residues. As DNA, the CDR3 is TGTGCCAGCAGATCTAGGACTAGCGAGTACGAGCAGTACTTC. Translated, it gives CASRSRTSEYEQYF.

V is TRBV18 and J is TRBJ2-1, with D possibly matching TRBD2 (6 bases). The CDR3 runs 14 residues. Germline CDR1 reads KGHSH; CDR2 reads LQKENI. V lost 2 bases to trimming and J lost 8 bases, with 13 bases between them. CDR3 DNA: TGTGCCAGCTCACCATCCGTCGGAGGGTATGAGCAGTTCTTC. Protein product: CASSPSVGGYEQFF.

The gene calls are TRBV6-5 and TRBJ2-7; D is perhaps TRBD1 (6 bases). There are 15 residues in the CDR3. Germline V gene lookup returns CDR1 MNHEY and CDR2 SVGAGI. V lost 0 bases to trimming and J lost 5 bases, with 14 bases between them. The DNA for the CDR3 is TGTGCCAGCAGTTACTCCGGCAGGGGAATAAACGAGCAGTACTTC. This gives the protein CASSYSGRGINEQYF.

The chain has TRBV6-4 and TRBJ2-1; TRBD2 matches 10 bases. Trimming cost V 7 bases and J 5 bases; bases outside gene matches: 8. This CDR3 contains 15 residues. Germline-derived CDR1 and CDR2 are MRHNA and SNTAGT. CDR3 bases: TGTGCCAGCAAGCAACTAGCGGGGCATAACAATGAGCAGTTCTTC. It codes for CASKQLAGHNNEQFF.

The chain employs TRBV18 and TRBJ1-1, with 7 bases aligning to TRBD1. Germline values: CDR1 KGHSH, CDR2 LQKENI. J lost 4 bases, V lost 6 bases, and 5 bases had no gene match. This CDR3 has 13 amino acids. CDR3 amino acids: CASSLNRGTEAFF. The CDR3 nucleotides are TGTGCCAGCTCCCTGAACAGGGGCACTGAAGCTTTCTTT.

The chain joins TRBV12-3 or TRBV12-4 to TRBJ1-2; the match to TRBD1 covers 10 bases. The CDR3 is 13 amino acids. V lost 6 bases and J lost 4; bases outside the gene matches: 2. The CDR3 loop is CASRGQGTYGYTF. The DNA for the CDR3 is TGTGCCAGCAGGGGACAGGGGACCTATGGCTACACCTTC.

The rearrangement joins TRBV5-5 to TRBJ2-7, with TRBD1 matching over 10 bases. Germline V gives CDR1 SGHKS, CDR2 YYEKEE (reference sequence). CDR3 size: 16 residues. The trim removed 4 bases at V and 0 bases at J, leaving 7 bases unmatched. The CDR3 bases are TGTGCCAGCAGCCCGCGACAGGGGGCATACTCCTACGAGCAGTACTTC. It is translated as CASSPRQGAYSYEQYF.

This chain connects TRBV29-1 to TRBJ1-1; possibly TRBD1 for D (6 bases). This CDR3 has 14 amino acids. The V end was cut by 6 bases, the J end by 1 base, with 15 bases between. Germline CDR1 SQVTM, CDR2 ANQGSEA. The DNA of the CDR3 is TGCAGCGTCGAGCGTGGGACATCGAACACTGAAGCTTTCTTT. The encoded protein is CSVERGTSNTEAFF.

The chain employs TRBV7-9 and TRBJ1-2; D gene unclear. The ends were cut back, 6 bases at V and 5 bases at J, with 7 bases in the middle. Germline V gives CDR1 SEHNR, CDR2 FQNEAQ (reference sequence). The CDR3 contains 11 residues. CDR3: CASSPGYGYTF. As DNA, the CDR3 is TGTGCCAGCAGTCCAGGTTATGGCTACACCTTC.

The CDR3 nucleotides are TGTGCCAGCAGCCCCAGTGGGCGAGCTGAAGCTTTCTTT. Protein product: CASSPSGRAEAFF. The V and J genes are TRBV12-3 or TRBV12-4 and TRBJ1-1; no clear D. There are 13 residues in the CDR3. Trimming stripped 6 bases from V and 6 bases from J, with 14 bases between.

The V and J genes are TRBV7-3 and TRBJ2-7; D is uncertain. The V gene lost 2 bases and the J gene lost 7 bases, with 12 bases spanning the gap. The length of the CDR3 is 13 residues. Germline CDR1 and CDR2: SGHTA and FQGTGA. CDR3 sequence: CASSLEQITEQYF. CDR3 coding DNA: TGTGCCAGCAGCTTAGAACAGATCACGGAGCAGTACTTC.